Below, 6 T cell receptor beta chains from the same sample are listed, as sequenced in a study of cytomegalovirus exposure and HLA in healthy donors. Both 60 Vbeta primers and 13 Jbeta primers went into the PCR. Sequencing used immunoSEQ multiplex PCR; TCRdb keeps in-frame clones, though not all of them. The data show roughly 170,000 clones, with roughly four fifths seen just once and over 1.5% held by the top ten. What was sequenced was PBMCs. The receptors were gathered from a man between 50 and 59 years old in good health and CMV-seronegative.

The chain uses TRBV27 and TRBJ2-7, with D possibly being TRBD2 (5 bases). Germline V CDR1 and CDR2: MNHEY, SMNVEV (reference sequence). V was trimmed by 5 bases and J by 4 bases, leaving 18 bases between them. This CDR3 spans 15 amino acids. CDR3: CASSPRVAPLYEQYF. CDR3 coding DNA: TGTGCCAGCAGTCCCCGGGTAGCGCCCCTGTACGAGCAGTACTTC.

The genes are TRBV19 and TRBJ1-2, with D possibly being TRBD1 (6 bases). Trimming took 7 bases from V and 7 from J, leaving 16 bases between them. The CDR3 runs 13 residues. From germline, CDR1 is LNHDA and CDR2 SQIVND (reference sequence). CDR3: CASTTTGRIGYTF. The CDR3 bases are TGTGCCAGTACGACTACAGGGCGCATTGGCTACACCTTC.

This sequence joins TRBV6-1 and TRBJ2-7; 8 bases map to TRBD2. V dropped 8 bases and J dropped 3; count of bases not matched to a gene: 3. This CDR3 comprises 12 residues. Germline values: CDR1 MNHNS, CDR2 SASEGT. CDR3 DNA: TGTGCCAGCCGGGGGGGGAACTACGAGCAGTACTTC. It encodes CASRGGNYEQYF.

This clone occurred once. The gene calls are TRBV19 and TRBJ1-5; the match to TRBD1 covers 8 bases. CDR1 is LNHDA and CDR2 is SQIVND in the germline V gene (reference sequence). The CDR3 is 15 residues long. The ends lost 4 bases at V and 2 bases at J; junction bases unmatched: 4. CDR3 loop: CASSRGQAGNQPQHF. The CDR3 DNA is TGTGCCAGTAGTAGGGGACAGGCGGGCAATCAGCCCCAGCATTTT. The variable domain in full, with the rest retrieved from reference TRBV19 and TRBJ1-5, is DGGITQSPKYLFRKEGQNVTLSCEQNLNHDAMYWYRQDPGQGLRLIYYSQIVNDFQKGDIAEGYSVSREKKESFPLTVTSAQKNPTAFYLCASSRGQAGNQPQHFGDGTRLSIL.

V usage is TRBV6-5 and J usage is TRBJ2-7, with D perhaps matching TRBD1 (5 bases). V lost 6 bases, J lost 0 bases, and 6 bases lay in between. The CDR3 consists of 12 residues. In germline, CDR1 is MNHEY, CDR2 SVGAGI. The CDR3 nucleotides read TGTGCCAGCAGGGACATCTCCTACGAGCAGTACTTC. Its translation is CASRDISYEQYF.

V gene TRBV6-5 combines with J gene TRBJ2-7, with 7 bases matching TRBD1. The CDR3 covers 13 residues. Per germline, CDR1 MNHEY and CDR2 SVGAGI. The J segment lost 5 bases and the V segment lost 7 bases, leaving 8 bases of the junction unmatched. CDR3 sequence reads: CASNRQGIHEQYF. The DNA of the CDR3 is TGTGCCAGCAATAGACAGGGTATCCACGAGCAGTACTTC.